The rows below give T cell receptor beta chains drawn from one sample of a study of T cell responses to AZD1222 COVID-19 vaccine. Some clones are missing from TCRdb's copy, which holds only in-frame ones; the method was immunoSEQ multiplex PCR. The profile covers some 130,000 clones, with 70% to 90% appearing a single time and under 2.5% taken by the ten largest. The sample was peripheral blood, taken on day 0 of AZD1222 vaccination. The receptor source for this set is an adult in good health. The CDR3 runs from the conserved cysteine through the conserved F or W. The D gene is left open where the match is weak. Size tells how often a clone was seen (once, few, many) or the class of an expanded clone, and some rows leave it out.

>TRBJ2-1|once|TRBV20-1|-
TGCAGTGCTAGTACCCCCAGTTACAATGAGCAGTTCTTC
CSASTPSYNEQFF
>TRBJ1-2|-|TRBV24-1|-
TGTGCCACCAGTGATCCTTTGATAGGGATGGATGGCTACACCTTC
CATSDPLIGMDGYTF
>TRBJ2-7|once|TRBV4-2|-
TGTGCCAGCAGCCAGGTCAGGGGTTCCTACGAGCAGTACTTC
CASSQVRGSYEQYF
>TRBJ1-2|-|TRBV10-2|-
TGCGCCAGCAGCCGAGAGTTAAAGGGCTACACCTTC
CASSRELKGYTF
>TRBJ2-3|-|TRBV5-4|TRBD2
TGTGCCACCTTTGAAAACTTCTTAGCGGGAGAGGATACGCAGTATTTT
CATFENFLAGEDTQYF
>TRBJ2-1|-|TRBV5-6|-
TGTGCCAGCAGCCCTACCTCCACCGGCCACAATGAGCAGTTCTTC
CASSPTSTGHNEQFF
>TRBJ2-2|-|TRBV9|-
TGTGCCAGCAGCGTAGGGGAAACCGGGGAGCTGTTTTTT
CASSVGETGELFF
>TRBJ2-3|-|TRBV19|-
TGTGCCAGTAGTATAAGGCGGGGCACAGATACGCAGTATTTT
CASSIRRGTDTQYF
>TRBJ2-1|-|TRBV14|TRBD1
TGTGCCAGCAGCCAGGGACAGGGGAGAAGAAATGAGCAGTTCTTC
CASSQGQGRRNEQFF
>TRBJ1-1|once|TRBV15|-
TGTGCCACCAGCAGTGGCGGGGGGAGAGCTGAAGCTTTCTTT
CATSSGGGRAEAFF
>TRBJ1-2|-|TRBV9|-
TGTGCCAGCAGCGTAGGCGCAAGTGGCTACACCTTC
CASSVGASGYTF
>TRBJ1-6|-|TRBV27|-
TGTGCCAGCAGTCAAGACGCTACCGGGTCCTATAATTCACCCCTCCACTTT
CASSQDATGSYNSPLHF
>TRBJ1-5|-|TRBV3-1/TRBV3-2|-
TGTGCCAGCAGCCCGACCGGGACCACGGATCAGCCCCAGCATTTT
CASSPTGTTDQPQHF
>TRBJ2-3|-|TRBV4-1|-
TGCGCCAGCAGCCAAGGTATACTAAGAAACACAGATACGCAGTATTTT
CASSQGILRNTDTQYF
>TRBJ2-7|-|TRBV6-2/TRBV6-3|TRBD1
TGTGCCAGCAGTTACCGTGGACAGGGGTACGAGCAGTACTTC
CASSYRGQGYEQYF